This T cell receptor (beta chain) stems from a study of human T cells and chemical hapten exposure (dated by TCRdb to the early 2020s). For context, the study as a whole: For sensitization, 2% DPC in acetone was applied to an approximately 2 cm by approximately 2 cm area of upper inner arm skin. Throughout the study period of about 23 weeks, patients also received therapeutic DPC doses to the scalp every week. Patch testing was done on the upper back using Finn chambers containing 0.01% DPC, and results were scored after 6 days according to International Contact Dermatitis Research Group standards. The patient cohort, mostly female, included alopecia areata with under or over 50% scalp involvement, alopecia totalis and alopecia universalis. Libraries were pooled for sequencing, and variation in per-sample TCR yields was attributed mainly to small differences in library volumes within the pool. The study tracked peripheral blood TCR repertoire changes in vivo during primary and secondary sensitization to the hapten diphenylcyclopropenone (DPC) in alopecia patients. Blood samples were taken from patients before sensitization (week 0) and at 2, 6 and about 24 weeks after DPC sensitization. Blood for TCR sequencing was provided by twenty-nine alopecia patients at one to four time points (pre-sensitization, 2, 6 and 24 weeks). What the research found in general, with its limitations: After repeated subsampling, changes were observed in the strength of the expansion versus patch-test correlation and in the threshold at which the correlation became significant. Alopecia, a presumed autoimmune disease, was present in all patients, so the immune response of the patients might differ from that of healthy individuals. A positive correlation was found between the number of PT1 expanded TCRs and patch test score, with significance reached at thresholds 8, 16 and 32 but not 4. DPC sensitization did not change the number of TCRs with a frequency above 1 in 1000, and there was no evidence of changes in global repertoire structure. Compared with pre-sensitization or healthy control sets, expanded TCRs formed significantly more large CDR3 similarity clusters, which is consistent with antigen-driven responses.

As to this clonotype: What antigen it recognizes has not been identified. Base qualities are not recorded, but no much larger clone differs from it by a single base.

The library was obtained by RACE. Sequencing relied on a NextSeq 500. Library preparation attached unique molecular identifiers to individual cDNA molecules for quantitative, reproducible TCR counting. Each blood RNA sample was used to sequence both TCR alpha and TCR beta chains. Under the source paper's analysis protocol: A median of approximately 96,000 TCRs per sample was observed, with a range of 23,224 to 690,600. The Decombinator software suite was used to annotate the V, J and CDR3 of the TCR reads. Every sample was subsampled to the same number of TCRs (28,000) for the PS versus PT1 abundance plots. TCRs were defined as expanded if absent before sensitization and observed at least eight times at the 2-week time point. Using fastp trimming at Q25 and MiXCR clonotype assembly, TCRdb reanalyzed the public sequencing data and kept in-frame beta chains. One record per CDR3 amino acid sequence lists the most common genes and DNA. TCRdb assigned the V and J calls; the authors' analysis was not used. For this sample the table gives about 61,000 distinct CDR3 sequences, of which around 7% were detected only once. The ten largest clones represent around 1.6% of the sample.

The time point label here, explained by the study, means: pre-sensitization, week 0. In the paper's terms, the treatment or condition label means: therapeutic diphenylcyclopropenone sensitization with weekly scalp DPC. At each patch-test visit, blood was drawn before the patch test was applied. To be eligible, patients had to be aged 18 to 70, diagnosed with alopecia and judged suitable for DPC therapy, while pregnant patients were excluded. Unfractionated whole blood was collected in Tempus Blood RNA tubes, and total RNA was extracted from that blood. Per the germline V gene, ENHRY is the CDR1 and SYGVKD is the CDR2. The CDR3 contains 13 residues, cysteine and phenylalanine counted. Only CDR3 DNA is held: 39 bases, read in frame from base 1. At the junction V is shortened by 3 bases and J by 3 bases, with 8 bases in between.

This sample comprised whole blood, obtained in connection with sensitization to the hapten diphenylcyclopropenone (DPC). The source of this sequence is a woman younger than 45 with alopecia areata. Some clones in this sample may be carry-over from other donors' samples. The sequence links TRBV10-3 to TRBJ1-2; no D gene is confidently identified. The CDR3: CAISDRSDYGYTF. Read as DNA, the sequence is TGTGCCATCAGTGATCGGTCTGACTATGGCTACACCTTC.